The clone carrying this TCR beta chain was observed a handful of times. Its antigen is not known. This specimen belongs to a study of graft-versus-host responses after intestinal transplantation. TCRdb's table, derived via immunoSEQ multiplex PCR, lists solely in-frame clones and lacks some. The sample contains 70,000 to 75,000 clones, 89% of which appear only once. The germline V gene encodes CDR1 SGHDT and CDR2 YYEEEE. CDR3 length: 13 amino acids. V was trimmed by 0 bases and J by 6 bases, leaving 10 bases between them. This specimen consisted of unstimulated CD8+ T cells sorted from spleen or lymph node cells, obtained before intestinal transplant. The sequence derives from a human donor who received an intestinal transplant. This chain links TRBV5-6 with TRBJ2-7; TRBD1 might be the D (5 bases). The CDR3 sequence is CASSLAQGGEQYF. In DNA, the CDR3 is TGTGCCAGCAGCTTGGCCCAGGGCGGCGAGCAGTACTTC. The full variable domain, with the rest looked up from reference TRBV5-6 and TRBJ2-7, is DAGVTQSPTHLIKTRGQQVTLRCSPKSGHDTVSWYQQALGQGPQFIFQYYEEEERQRGNFPDRFSGHQFPNYSSELNVNALLLGDSALYLCASSLAQGGEQYFGPGTRLTVT.